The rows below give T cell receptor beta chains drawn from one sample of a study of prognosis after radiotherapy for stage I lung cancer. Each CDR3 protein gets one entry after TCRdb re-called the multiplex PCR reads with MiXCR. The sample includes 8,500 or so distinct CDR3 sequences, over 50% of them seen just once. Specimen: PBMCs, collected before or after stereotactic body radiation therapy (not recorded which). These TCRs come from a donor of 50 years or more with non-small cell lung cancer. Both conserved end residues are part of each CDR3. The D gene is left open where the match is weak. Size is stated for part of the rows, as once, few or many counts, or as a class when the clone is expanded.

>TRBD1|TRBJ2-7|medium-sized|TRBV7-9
CASSSDRDDEQYF
TGTGCCAGCAGCTCGGACAGGGACGACGAGCAGTACTTC
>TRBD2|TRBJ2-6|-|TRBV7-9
CASSLAWGGVAANVLTF
TGTGCCAGCAGCTTAGCATGGGGGGGGGTCGCGGCCAACGTCCTTACTTTC
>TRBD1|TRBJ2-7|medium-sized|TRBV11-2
CASSRDRGYEQYF
TGTGCCAGCAGCCGGGACAGGGGCTACGAGCAGTACTTC
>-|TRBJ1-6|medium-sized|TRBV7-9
CASSLQDYNSPLHF
TGTGCCAGCAGCCTACAGGACTATAATTCACCCCTCCACTTT
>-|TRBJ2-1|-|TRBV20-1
CSARDIMLSSNEQFF
TGCAGTGCTAGAGATATAATGCTATCGTCCAATGAGCAGTTCTTC
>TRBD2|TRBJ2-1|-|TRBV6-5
CASSYWGLAGEAYNEQFF
TGTGCCAGCAGTTACTGGGGACTAGCGGGAGAGGCCTACAATGAGCAGTTCTTC
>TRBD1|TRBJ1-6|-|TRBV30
CAWSRDRVNSPLHF
TGTGCCTGGAGCCGGGACAGGGTGAATTCACCCCTCCACTTT
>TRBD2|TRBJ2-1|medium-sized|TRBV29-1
CSVAGTTGLAVSYNELFF
TGCAGCGTGGCAGGAACCACCGGACTAGCGGTCTCCTACAATGAGCTGTTCTTC
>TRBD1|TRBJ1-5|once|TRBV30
CAWSEGGHPQHF
TGTGCCTGGAGTGAAGGGGGCCATCCCCAGCATTTT
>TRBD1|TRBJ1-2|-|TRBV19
CASSTWTGGAGYTF
TGTGCCAGTAGTACCTGGACAGGGGGCGCTGGCTACACCTTC
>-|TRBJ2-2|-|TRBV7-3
CASSHFGGELFF
TGTGCCAGCAGCCATTTCGGGGGAGAGCTGTTTTTT
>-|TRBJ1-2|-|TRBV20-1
CSASRTRNYGYTF
TGCAGTGCTAGTCGTACAAGAAACTATGGCTACACCTTC
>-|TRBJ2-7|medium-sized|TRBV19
CASSIEEGPYEQYF
TGTGCCAGTAGTATAGAGGAAGGTCCCTACGAGCAGTACTTC
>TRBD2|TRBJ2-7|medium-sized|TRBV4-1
CASSQGWAGDYEQYF
TGCGCCAGCAGCCAAGGATGGGCGGGGGACTACGAGCAGTACTTC
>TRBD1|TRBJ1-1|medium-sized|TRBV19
CASRPYRDRGNTEAFF
TGTGCCAGTCGGCCGTACCGGGACAGGGGGAACACTGAAGCTTTCTTT
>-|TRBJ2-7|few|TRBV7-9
CASSPPGAAYEQYF
TGTGCCAGCAGCCCTCCGGGGGCCGCCTACGAGCAGTACTTC
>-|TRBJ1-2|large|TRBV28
CASSLALGIGYTF
TGTGCCAGCAGTTTAGCGTTGGGGATTGGCTACACCTTC
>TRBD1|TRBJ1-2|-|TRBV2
CASRPPGQGVRGYTF
TGTGCCAGCAGACCACCGGGACAGGGGGTGAGAGGCTACACCTTC
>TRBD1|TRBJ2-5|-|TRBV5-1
CASSEGQTETQYF
TGCGCCAGCAGCGAGGGACAGACGGAGACCCAGTACTTC
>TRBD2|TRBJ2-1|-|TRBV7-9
CASSSKSSGRVNEQFF
TGTGCCAGCAGCTCGAAGTCCAGCGGGAGAGTTAATGAGCAGTTCTTC
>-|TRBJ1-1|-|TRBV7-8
CASSLKEQITEAFF
TGTGCCAGCAGCTTAAAGGAGCAGATAACTGAAGCTTTCTTT
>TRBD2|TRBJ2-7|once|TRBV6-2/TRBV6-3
CASSYSGSTSESYEQYF
TGTGCCAGCAGTTACTCGGGTTCGACTAGCGAGTCCTACGAGCAGTACTTC
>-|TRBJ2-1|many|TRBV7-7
CASSLDPDSNEQFF
TGTGCCAGCAGCTTAGACCCAGATAGCAATGAGCAGTTCTTC
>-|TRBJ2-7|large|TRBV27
CASSQGRSSYEQYF
TGTGCCAGCAGTCAGGGACGGAGCTCCTACGAGCAGTACTTC
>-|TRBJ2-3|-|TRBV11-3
CASSSPPSDTQYF
TGTGCCAGCAGCTCCCCCCCTTCAGATACGCAGTATTTT
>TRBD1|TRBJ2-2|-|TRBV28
CASRGGTGRLTGELFF
TGTGCCAGCAGGGGCGGGACAGGACGGCTCACCGGGGAGCTGTTTTTT
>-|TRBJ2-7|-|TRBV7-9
CASSLGLAGPYEQYF
TGTGCCAGCAGCTTAGGTCTTGCGGGCCCCTACGAGCAGTACTTC
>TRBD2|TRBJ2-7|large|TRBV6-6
CASRSGTSGKYEQYF
TGTGCCAGCAGGTCCGGGACTAGCGGAAAATACGAGCAGTACTTC
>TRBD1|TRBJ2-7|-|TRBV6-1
CASSDPGTGLPYEQYF
TGTGCCAGCAGTGACCCCGGGACAGGGCTCCCCTACGAGCAGTACTTC
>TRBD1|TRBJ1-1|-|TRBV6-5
CASSYSIQGGSTEAFF
TGTGCCAGCAGTTACTCGATTCAGGGGGGAAGCACTGAAGCTTTCTTT
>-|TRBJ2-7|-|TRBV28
CASRRGSGGPSCEQYF
TGTGCCAGCAGAAGAGGGTCTGGGGGGCCTTCGTGTGAGCAGTACTTC
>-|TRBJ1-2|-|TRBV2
CASKETVNYGYTF
TGTGCCAGCAAGGAGACAGTGAACTATGGCTACACCTTC
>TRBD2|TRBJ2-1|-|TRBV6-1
CASSPGTSVYNEQFF
TGTGCCAGCAGTCCAGGGACTAGCGTGTACAATGAGCAGTTCTTC
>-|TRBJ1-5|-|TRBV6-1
CASSEVGGAINQPQHF
TGTGCCAGCAGTGAAGTGGGGGGGGCTATCAATCAGCCCCAGCATTTT
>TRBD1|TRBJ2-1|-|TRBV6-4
CASSDSRQGVPNEQFF
TGTGCCAGCAGTGACTCGCGACAGGGAGTACCCAATGAGCAGTTCTTC
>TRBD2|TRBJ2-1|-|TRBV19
CASSILVIGSGSSYNEQFF
TGTGCCAGTAGTATATTGGTAATTGGTAGCGGGAGTAGTTACAATGAGCAGTTCTTC
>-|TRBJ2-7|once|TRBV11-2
CASSSTVEQYF
TGTGCCAGCAGCTCGACGGTCGAGCAGTACTTC
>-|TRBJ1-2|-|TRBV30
CAWSELGWDGYTF
TGTGCCTGGAGTGAGCTTGGCTGGGATGGCTACACCTTC
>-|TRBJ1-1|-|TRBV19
CASKLKGVNTEAFF
TGTGCCAGTAAATTAAAGGGCGTGAACACTGAAGCTTTCTTT
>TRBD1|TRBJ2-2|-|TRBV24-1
CATSDLHRGAGELFF
TGTGCCACCAGTGATTTGCACAGGGGAGCCGGGGAGCTGTTTTTT
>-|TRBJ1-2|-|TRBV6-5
CASSYSTPVDGGYTF
TGTGCCAGCAGTTACTCGACCCCAGTGGATGGCGGCTACACCTTC
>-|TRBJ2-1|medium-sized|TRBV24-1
CATSEALGHEQFF
TGTGCCACCAGTGAAGCCCTAGGACATGAGCAGTTCTTC
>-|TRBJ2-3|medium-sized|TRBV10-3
CAIRGRQETDTQYF
TGTGCCATCAGGGGGAGACAGGAGACGGATACGCAGTATTTT